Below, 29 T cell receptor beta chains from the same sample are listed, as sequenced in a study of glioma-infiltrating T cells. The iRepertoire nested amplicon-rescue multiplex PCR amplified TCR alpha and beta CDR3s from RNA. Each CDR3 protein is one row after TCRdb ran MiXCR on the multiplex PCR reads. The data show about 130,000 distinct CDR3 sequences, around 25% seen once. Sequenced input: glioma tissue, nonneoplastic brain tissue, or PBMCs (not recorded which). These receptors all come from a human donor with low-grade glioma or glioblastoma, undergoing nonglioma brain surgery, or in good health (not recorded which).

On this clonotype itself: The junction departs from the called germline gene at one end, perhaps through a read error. The CDR3 loop is CSAGDSETGPSGNTIYF. Written as DNA, the CDR3 is TGCAGTGCTGGAGATTCGGAAACAGGGCCCTCTGGAAACACCATATATTTT. The chain employs TRBV20-1 and TRBJ1-3; D may be TRBD1 (6 bases). CDR1 and CDR2 from the germline V gene are DFQATT and SNEGSKA (reference sequence). The CDR3 length is 17 residues.

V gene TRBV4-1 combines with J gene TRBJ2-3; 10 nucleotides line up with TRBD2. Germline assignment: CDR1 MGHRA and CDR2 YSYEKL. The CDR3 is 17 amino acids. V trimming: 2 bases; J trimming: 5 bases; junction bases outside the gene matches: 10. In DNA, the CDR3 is TGCGCCAGCAGCCAATCGTTAAGCGGGGGGGCCGTAGATACGCAGTATTTT. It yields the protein CASSQSLSGGAVDTQYF.

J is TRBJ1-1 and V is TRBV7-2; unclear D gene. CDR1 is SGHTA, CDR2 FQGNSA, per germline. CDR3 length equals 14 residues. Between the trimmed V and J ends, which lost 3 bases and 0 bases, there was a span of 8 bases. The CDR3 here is CASSLLGMNTEAFF. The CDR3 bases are TGTGCCAGCAGCTTGTTGGGGATGAACACTGAAGCTTTCTTT. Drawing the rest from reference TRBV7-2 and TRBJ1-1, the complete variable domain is GAGVSQSPSNKVTEKGKDVELRCDPISGHTALYWYRQSLGQGLEFLIYFQGNSAPDKSGLPSDRFSAERTGGSVSTLTIQRTQQEDSAVYLCASSLLGMNTEAFFGQGTRLTVV.

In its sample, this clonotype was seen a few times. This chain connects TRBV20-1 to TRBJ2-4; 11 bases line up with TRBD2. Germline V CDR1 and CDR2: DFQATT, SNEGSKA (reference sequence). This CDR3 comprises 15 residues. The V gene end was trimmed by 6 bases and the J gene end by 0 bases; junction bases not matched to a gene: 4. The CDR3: CSALAGGPAKNIQYF. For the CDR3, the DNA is TGCAGTGCGTTAGCGGGGGGGCCAGCCAAAAACATTCAGTACTTC.

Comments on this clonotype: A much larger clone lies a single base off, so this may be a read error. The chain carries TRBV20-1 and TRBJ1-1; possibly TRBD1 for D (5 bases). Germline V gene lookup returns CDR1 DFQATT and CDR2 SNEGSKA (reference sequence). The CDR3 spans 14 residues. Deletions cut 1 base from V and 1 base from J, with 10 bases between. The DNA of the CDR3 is TGCAGTGCTAGAGCGGACGGGGCGAACACTGAAGCTTTCTTT. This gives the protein CSARADGANTEAFF.

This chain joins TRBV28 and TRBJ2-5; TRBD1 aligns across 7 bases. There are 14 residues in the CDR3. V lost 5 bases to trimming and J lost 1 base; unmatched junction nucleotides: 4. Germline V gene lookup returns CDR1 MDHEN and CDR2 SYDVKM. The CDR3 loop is CASSLGTVQETQYF. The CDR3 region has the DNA TGTGCCAGCAGTCTCGGGACAGTCCAAGAGACCCAGTACTTC.

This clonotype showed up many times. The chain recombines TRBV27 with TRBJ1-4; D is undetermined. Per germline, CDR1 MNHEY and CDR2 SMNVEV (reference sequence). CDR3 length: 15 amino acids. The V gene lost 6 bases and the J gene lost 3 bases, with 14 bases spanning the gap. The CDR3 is CASSHGWVANEKLFF. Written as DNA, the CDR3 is TGTGCCAGCAGCCATGGGTGGGTGGCTAATGAAAAACTGTTTTTT.

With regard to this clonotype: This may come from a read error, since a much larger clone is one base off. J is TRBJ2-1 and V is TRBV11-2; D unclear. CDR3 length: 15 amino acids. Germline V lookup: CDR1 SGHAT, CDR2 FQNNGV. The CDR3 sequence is CASSQSLGSYDEQFF. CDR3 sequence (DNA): TGTGCCAGCAGCCAGTCCCTTGGGTCCTACGATGAGCAGTTCTTC.

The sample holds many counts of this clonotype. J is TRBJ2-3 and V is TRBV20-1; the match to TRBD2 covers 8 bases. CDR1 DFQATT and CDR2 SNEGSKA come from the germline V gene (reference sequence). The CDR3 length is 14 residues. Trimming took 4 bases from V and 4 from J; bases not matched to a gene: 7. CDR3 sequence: CSAIRGTRADTQYF. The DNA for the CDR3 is TGCAGTGCTATCCGGGGGACTAGGGCAGATACGCAGTATTTT.

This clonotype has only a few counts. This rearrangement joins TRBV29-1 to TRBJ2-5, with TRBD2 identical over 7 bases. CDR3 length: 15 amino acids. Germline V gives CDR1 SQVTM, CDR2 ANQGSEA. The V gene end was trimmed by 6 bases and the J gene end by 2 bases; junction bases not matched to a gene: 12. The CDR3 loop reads CSVALRGLTQETQYF. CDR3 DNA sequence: TGCAGCGTCGCTTTAAGGGGACTAACACAAGAGACCCAGTACTTC.

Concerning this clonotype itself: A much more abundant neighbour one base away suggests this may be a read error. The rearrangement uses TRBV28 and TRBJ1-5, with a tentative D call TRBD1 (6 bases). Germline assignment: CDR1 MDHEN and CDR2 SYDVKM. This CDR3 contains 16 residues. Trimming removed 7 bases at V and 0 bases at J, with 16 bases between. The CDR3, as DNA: TGTGCCAGCAATTTTCGGCAGGGGAATAGCAATCAGCCCCAGCATTTT. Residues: CASNFRQGNSNQPQHF. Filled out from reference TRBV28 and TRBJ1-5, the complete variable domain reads DVKVTQSSRYLVKRTGEKVFLECVQDMDHENMFWYRQDPGLGLRLIYFSYDVKMKEKGDIPEGYSVSREKKERFSLILESASTNQTSMYLCASNFRQGNSNQPQHFGDGTRLSIL.

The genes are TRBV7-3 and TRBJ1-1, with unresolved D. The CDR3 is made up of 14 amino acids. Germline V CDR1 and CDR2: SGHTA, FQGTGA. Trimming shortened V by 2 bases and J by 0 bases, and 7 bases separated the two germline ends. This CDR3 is CASSLSGMNTEAFF. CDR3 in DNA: TGTGCCAGCAGCTTATCGGGAATGAACACTGAAGCTTTCTTT.

The CDR3 loop reads CASSPDRETYEQYV. CDR3 coding DNA: TGTGCCAGCAGCCCCGACAGGGAGACGTACGAGCAGTACGTC. The chain uses TRBV7-2 and TRBJ2-7; TRBD1 matches at 7 bases. The CDR3 sequence is 14 residues long. Germline V gene lookup returns CDR1 SGHTA and CDR2 FQGNSA. After removal of 5 bases from V and 4 bases from J, the junction contained 8 bases not matched to a gene.

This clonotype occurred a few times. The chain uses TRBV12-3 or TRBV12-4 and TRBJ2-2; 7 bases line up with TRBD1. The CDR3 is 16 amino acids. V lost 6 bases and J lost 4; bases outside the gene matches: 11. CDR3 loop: CASSFGGQVGTGELFF. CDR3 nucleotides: TGTGCCAGCAGCTTCGGTGGACAGGTTGGCACCGGGGAGCTGTTTTTT.

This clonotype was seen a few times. This CDR3 is CATNGGLAGRGYTF. The CDR3 bases are TGTGCCACCAACGGGGGACTGGCTGGGCGTGGCTACACCTTC. The V gene is TRBV27, the J gene TRBJ1-2; possibly TRBD1 for D (5 bases). The CDR3 runs 14 residues. CDR1 and CDR2 (germline): MNHEY, SMNVEV (reference sequence). Trimming removed 10 bases at V and 7 bases at J, with 22 bases between.

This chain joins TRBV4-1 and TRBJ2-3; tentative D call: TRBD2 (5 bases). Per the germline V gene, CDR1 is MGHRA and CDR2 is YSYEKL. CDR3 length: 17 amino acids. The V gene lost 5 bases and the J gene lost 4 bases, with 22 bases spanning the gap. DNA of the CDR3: TGCGCCAGCAGCAAGACGGGGAACAGAGCTGGGCCAGATACGCAGTATTTT. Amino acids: CASSKTGNRAGPDTQYF.

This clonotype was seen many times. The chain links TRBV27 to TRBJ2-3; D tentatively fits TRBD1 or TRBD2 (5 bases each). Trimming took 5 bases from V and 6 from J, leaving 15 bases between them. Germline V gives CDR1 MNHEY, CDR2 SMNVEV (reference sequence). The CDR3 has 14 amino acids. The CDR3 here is CASSPWDPRDTQYF. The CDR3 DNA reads TGTGCCAGCAGTCCATGGGACCCGAGGGATACGCAGTATTTT.

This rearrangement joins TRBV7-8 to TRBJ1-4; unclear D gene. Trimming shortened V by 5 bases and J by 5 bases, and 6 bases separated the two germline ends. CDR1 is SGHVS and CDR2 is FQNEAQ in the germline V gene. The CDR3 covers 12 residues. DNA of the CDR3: TGTGCCAGCAGCCCTGAAAATGAAAAACTGTTTTTT. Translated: CASSPENEKLFF.

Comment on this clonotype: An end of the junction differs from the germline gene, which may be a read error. The CDR3 bases are TGTGCCAGCAGTTTGGGCCTCGGACAGGGCGGCTACAACTTC. Translating it yields CASSLGLGQGGYNF. J is TRBJ1-2 and V is TRBV28; TRBD1 matches 8 bases. Germline V lookup: CDR1 MDHEN, CDR2 SYDVKM. The CDR3 is 14 residues long.

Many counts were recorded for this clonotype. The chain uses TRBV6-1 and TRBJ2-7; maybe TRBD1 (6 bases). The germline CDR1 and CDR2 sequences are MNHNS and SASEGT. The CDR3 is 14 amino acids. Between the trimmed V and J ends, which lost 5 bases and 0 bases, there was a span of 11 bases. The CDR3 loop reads CASSTGTSSYEQYV. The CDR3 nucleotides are TGTGCCAGCAGTACAGGGACGAGCTCCTACGAGCAGTACGTC.

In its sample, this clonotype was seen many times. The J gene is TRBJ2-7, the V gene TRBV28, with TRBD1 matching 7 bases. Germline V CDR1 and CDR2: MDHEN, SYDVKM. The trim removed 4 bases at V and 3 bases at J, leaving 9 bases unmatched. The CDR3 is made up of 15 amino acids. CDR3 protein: CASSSGTVGVYEQYV. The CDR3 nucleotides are TGTGCCAGCAGTTCGGGGACAGTAGGGGTCTACGAGCAGTACGTC.

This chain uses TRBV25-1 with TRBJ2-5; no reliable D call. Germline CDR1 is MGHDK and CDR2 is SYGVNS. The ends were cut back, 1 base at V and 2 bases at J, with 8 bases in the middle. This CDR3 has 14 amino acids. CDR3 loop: CASSEWADQETQYF. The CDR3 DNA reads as TGTGCCAGCAGTGAATGGGCGGATCAAGAGACCCAGTACTTC. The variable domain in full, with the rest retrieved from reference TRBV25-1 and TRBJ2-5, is EADIYQTPRYLVIGTGKKITLECSQTMGHDKMYWYQQDPGMELHLIHYSYGVNSTEKGDLSSESTVSRIRTEHFPLTLESARPSHTSQYLCASSEWADQETQYFGPGTRLLVL.

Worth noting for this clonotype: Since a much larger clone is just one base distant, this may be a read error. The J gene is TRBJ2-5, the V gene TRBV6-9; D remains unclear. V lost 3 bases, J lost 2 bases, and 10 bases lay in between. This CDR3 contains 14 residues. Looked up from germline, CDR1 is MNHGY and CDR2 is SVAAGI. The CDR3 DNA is TGTGCCAGCAGTTACTTGACCCAACAAGAGACCCAGTACTTC. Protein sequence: CASSYLTQQETQYF.

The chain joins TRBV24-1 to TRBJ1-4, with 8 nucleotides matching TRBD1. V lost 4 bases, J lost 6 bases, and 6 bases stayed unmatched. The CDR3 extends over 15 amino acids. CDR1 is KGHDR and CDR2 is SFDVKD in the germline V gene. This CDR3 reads CATSDPGGADEKLFF. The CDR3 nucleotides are TGTGCCACCAGTGACCCAGGGGGCGCGGATGAAAAACTGTTTTTT.

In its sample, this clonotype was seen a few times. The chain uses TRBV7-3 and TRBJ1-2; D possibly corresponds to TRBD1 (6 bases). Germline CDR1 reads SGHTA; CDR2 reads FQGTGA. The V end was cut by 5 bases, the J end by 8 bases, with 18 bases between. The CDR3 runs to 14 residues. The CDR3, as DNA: TGTGCCAGCAGCCCCGGAGCAGGGGCGAAGGGCTACACCTTC. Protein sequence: CASSPGAGAKGYTF.

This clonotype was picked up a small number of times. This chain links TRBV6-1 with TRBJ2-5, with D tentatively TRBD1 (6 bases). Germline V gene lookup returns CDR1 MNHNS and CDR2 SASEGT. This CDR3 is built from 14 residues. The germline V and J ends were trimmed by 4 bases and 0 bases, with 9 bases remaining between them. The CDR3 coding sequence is TGTGCCAGCAGTGCCAGGGACAACCAAGAGACCCAGTACTTC. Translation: CASSARDNQETQYF.

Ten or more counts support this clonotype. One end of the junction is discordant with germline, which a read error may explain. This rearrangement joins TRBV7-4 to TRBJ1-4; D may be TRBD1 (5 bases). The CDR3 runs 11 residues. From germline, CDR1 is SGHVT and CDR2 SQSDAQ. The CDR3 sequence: CWGRAEEKLFF. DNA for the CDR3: TGCTGGGGCAGGGCGGAAGAAAAACTGTTTTTT.

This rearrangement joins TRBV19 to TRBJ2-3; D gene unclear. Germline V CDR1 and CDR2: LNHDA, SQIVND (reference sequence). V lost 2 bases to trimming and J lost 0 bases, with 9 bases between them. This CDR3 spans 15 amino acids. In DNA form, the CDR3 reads TGTGCCAGTAGTATAAAAGACCGAAGCACAGATACGCAGTATTTT. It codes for CASSIKDRSTDTQYF. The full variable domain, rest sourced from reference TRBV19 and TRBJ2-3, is DGGITQSPKYLFRKEGQNVTLSCEQNLNHDAMYWYRQDPGQGLRLIYYSQIVNDFQKGDIAEGYSVSREKKESFPLTVTSAQKNPTAFYLCASSIKDRSTDTQYFGPGTRLTVL.

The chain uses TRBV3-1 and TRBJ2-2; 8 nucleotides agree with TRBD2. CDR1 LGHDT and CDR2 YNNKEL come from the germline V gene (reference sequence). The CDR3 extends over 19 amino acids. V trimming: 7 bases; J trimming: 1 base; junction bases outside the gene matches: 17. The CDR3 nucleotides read TGTGCCAGCACCCGGGGCCGAAACCTAGCGGGTGAGAACACCGGGGAGCTGTTTTTT. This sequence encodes CASTRGRNLAGENTGELFF. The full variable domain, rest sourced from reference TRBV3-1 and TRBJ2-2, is DTAVSQTPKYLVTQMGNDKSIKCEQNLGHDTMYWYKQDSKKFLKIMFSYNNKELIINETVPNRFSPKSPDKAHLNLHINSLELGDSAVYFCASTRGRNLAGENTGELFFGEGSRLTVL.